One sample yielded the 12 T cell receptor beta chains listed below, sequenced in a study of blood T cell repertoires in COVID-19. TCRdb keeps only in-frame clones here, not all; method: immunoSEQ multiplex PCR. This table has 320,000 or so clones, 85% appearing once. Material for sequencing was PBMCs or T cells enriched from blood (not recorded which). All receptors derive from a woman in her 30s who had been exposed to COVID-19.

The genes are TRBV6-5 and TRBJ1-6; weak D call: TRBD1 (5 bases). Trimming cost V 6 bases and J 9 bases, with 18 bases left between them. CDR3 length equals 15 residues. Germline CDR1 MNHEY, CDR2 SVGAGI. This CDR3 is CASSLDGGISSPLHF. DNA for the CDR3: TGTGCCAGCAGCCTTGACGGGGGTATCAGTTCACCCCTCCACTTT.

This chain joins TRBV11-2 and TRBJ2-2; TRBD1 matches at 7 bases. The V gene's germline CDR1 is SGHAT and CDR2 FQNNGV. V dropped 1 base and J dropped 8; count of bases not matched to a gene: 10. This CDR3 comprises 16 residues. CDR3 in DNA: TGTGCCAGCAGCTTAGTCACAGGGGCCCCTTATGGGGAGCTGTTTTTT. This translates into CASSLVTGAPYGELFF.

The J gene is TRBJ2-4, the V gene TRBV19; D might be TRBD1 (5 bases). This CDR3 is 15 amino acids long. Germline CDR1 is LNHDA and CDR2 is SQIVND (reference sequence). V was pared by 5 bases and J by 4 bases, with 15 bases between. DNA for the CDR3: TGTGCCAGTAGTCATCAGGGTAACAATAAAAACATTCAGTACTTC. Translation: CASSHQGNNKNIQYF.

This chain links TRBV6-2 or TRBV6-3 with TRBJ2-7; no reliable D call. Trimming removed 0 bases at V and 1 base at J, with 7 bases between. This CDR3 region has 14 residues. Germline assignment: CDR1 MNHEY and CDR2 SVGEGT. CDR3 residues: CASSYSRLSYEQYF. CDR3 coding DNA: TGTGCCAGCAGTTACTCGAGGTTGTCCTACGAGCAGTACTTC.

This clone was recorded once. The same CDR3 also results from other DNA sequences found in this sample. The chain carries TRBV3-1 (or the pseudogene TRBV3-2) and TRBJ2-7, with 8 positions matching TRBD2. The CDR3 contains 15 residues. CDR1 LGHDT and CDR2 YNNKEL come from the germline V gene (reference sequence). The ends lost 0 bases at V and 3 bases at J; junction bases unmatched: 4. The CDR3 is CASSQDLLAVYEQYF. The CDR3 DNA sequence: TGTGCCAGCAGCCAAGATTTACTAGCGGTCTACGAGCAGTACTTC.

The genes are TRBV29-1 and TRBJ2-5; D is ambiguous. This CDR3 has 10 amino acids. Germline V gene sequence: CDR1 SQVTM, CDR2 ANQGSEA. Trimming shortened V by 8 bases and J by 2 bases, and 6 bases separated the two germline ends. CDR3 DNA: TGCAGCTTAATACAAGAGACCCAGTACTTC. It codes for CSLIQETQYF.

This rearrangement joins TRBV18 to TRBJ1-1; 7 nucleotides agree with TRBD1. The V gene end was trimmed by 6 bases and the J gene end by 7 bases; junction bases not matched to a gene: 5. CDR3 length equals 12 residues. Germline values: CDR1 KGHSH, CDR2 LQKENI. The CDR3 DNA sequence: TGTGCCAGCTCTCCCGACAGGGATGAAGCTTTCTTT. Residues: CASSPDRDEAFF.

The rearrangement joins TRBV6-2 or TRBV6-3 to TRBJ2-5; 7 bases match TRBD2. This CDR3 spans 15 amino acids. After removal of 6 bases from V and 7 bases from J, the junction contained 14 bases not matched to a gene. Germline CDR1 reads MNHEY; CDR2 reads SVGEGT. CDR3 nucleotide sequence: TGTGCCAGCAGCCGCCTACGTGGGGGGGATCTGACCCAGTACTTC. Translated: CASSRLRGGDLTQYF.

The chain recombines TRBV5-1 with TRBJ1-1, with D uncertain. Trimming shortened V by 2 bases and J by 1 base, and 9 bases separated the two germline ends. Germline lookup yields CDR1 SGHRS and CDR2 YFSETQ. The CDR3 loop spans 14 amino acids. Written as DNA, the CDR3 is TGCGCCAGCAGCTTCGTCAGGCAGAACACTGAAGCTTTCTTT. This encodes CASSFVRQNTEAFF. Full variable domain (outside the CDR3, taken from reference TRBV5-1 and TRBJ1-1): KAGVTQTPRYLIKTRGQQVTLSCSPISGHRSVSWYQQTPGQGLQFLFEYFSETQRNKGNFPGRFSGRQFSNSRSEMNVSTLELGDSALYLCASSFVRQNTEAFFGQGTRLTVV.

The chain combines TRBV4-1 with TRBJ1-3, with D possibly matching TRBD1 (5 bases). Germline loops: CDR1 MGHRA, CDR2 YSYEKL. The CDR3 covers 16 residues. V was trimmed by 0 bases and J by 4 bases, leaving 13 bases between them. CDR3 in DNA: TGCGCCAGCAGCCAAGATCTTCGGGGGTCAGGAAACACCATATATTTT. It encodes CASSQDLRGSGNTIYF.

J is TRBJ1-6 and V is TRBV28; 7 positions match TRBD1. The V gene's germline CDR1 is MDHEN and CDR2 SYDVKM. The V gene end was trimmed by 6 bases and the J gene end by 5 bases; junction bases not matched to a gene: 7. The CDR3 has 15 residues. The CDR3 bases are TGTGCCAGCAGGGGCTCAACAGGGGATAATTCACCCCTCCACTTT. Protein product: CASRGSTGDNSPLHF. Based on the CDR3 plus reference TRBV28 and TRBJ1-6, the full variable domain is DVKVTQSSRYLVKRTGEKVFLECVQDMDHENMFWYRQDPGLGLRLIYFSYDVKMKEKGDIPEGYSVSREKKERFSLILESASTNQTSMYLCASRGSTGDNSPLHFGNGTRLTVT.

The J gene is TRBJ1-4, the V gene TRBV4-1, with 7 bases identical to TRBD1. CDR1 and CDR2 from the germline V gene are MGHRA and YSYEKL. The V and J ends lost 3 bases and 8 bases, in that order; junction bases with no gene match: 9. This CDR3 is 15 amino acids long. CDR3 coding DNA: TGCGCCAGCAGCCAGAACAGGGGTCGCGGGGAAAAACTGTTTTTT. Translation gives CASSQNRGRGEKLFF.